The rows below give T cell receptor beta chains drawn from one sample of a study of breast tumors, draining lymph nodes, adjacent tissues. In TCRdb, the multiplex PCR reads were re-called with MiXCR into one record per CDR3 protein. The repertoire holds about 120,000 distinct CDR3 sequences, with about 20% as singletons. Sequenced: axillary lymph node tissue. The receptors stem from a female donor with breast cancer. Some clones in this sample may be carry-over from other donors' samples. CDR3s include the opening cysteine and the closing phenylalanine or tryptophan. D genes are given only for firm matches.

-	TRBV3-1	TRBJ2-7	CASSDRGSSYEQYF
TRBD1	TRBV20-1	TRBJ1-5	CSARRQGHQPQHF
-	TRBV7-3	TRBJ2-1	CASSLLGDTYNEQFF
-	TRBV20-1	TRBJ2-1	CSARGQGGSYNEQFF
TRBD2	TRBV2	TRBJ2-1	CASSGLAGGVNEQFF
TRBD1	TRBV20-1	TRBJ2-7	CSARRGQGFYEQYF
TRBD2	TRBV3-1	TRBJ2-1	CASSPGDTGRPSYNEQFF
TRBD1	TRBV28	TRBJ2-1	CASSLDPGQPLNEQFF
-	TRBV10-3	TRBJ2-3	CAMGRGDTQYF
TRBD1	TRBV9	TRBJ1-2	CASSVGGTGPTYGYTF
-	TRBV6-1	TRBJ2-7	CASRMGRGFLASYEQYF
TRBD1	TRBV5-4	TRBJ1-4	CASSSGTGHEKLFF
-	TRBV7-3	TRBJ1-1	CASSLLAGQGTEAFF
TRBD2	TRBV29-1	TRBJ2-1	CSVEDGTSGRFNEQFF
-	TRBV7-3	TRBJ2-6	CASSFTGSSGANVLTF
-	TRBV20-1	TRBJ2-4	CSARAPTAPLDIQYF
-	TRBV6-1	TRBJ2-7	CASSEKWGPYEQYF